This paragraph covers one T cell receptor (beta chain) sequence. Its matching antigen is unknown. Germline V gene sequence: CDR1 LNHNV, CDR2 YYDKDF (reference sequence). The CDR3 covers 16 residues. V dropped 1 base and J dropped 2; count of bases not matched to a gene: 7. This sample stems from a study of cytomegalovirus exposure and HLA in healthy donors. General study results and limits: A later analysis showed that HLA-associated TCR beta chains had undergone more clonal expansion than equally common others.

The PCR ran on 60 Vbeta and 13 Jbeta primers. The protocol was immunoSEQ multiplex PCR, while the TCRdb copy is restricted to in-frame clones and leaves out a portion. The table includes approximately 45,000 clones, around 69% detected once. The V call is TRBV15, the J call TRBJ1-2; TRBD1 matches 7 bases. Sequenced: PBMCs. This TCR was recovered from a woman aged 25 to 39 in good health and CMV-seronegative. The CDR3 bases are TGTGCCACCAGCAGAGTAGGGACAGCCTTCAACTATGGCTACACCTTC. As protein: CATSRVGTAFNYGYTF.